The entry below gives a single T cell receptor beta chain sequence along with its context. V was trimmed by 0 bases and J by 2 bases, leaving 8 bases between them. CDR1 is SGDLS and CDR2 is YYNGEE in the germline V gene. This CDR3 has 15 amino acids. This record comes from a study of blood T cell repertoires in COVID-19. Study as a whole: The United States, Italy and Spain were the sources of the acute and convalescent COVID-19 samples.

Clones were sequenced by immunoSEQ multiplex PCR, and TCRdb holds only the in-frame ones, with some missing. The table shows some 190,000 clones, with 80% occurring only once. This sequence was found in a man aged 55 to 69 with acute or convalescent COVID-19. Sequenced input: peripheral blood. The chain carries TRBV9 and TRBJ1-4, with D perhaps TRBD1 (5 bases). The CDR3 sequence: CASSVAGKTNEKLFF. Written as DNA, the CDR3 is TGTGCCAGCAGCGTAGCAGGGAAGACTAATGAAAAACTGTTTTTT.